Presented here are 7 T cell receptor beta chains from one specimen sequenced in a study of T cell repertoires in cytomegalovirus infection. TCRdb recomputed calls from the reads with MiXCR, one row per CDR3 protein. The sample consists of hundreds of thousands of distinct CDR3 sequences, roughly a third of them appearing once. These receptors have no known antigen. Specimen: cultured PBMCs, collected from culture after CMV antigen stimulation. Source of these receptors: a human donor in good health (CMV status not recorded). Some clones in this sample may be carry-over from other donors' samples.

The sample holds a few counts of this clonotype. The rearrangement links TRBV6-4 to TRBJ1-1; D is unresolved. The CDR3 loop spans 13 amino acids. Trimming shortened V by 4 bases and J by 1 base, and 7 bases separated the two germline ends. Germline V gives CDR1 MRHNA, CDR2 SNTAGT. CDR3 DNA: TGTGCCAGCAGTGTTGGGGAGAACACTGAAGCTTTCTTT. Its protein product is CASSVGENTEAFF.

This clonotype has just a few counts. V usage is TRBV7-6 and J usage is TRBJ2-3; D ambiguous. The germline V gene encodes CDR1 SGHVS and CDR2 FNYEAQ. V lost 5 bases and J 4 bases, leaving 16 bases between the germline ends. The CDR3 is made up of 15 amino acids. This chain's CDR3 is CASSPFAPGSDTQYF. The CDR3 DNA sequence: TGTGCCAGCAGCCCATTTGCCCCCGGGTCAGATACGCAGTATTTT.

The V and J genes are TRBV20-1 and TRBJ1-2; D unresolved. CDR1 and CDR2 (germline): DFQATT, SNEGSKA (reference sequence). The V end lost 3 bases, the J end lost 4 bases, and 18 bases lay between the germline ends. This CDR3 is built from 15 residues. The CDR3 bases are TGCAGTGCTAGCTCGACGGTAACAGAACTCTATGGCTACACCTTC. It codes for CSASSTVTELYGYTF.

The chain combines TRBV28 with TRBJ1-5; TRBD1 matches 9 bases. V shed 8 bases and J 3 bases; nucleotides not matched to a gene: 2. This CDR3 region has 13 residues. The germline V gene encodes CDR1 MDHEN and CDR2 SYDVKM. As DNA, the CDR3 is TGTGCCAGCTTACAGGGGGCCAATCAGCCCCAGCATTTT. This sequence encodes CASLQGANQPQHF.

The chain is built from TRBV7-2 and TRBJ1-2; D is ambiguous. The CDR3 extends over 13 amino acids. V dropped 1 base and J dropped 8 bases, with 11 bases sitting between them. From germline, CDR1 is SGHTA and CDR2 FQGNSA. The CDR3 coding sequence is TGTGCCAGCAGCTTAGATTGGATTGAAGGCTACACCTTC. Translation gives CASSLDWIEGYTF. The variable domain in full, with the rest retrieved from reference TRBV7-2 and TRBJ1-2, is GAGVSQSPSNKVTEKGKDVELRCDPISGHTALYWYRQSLGQGLEFLIYFQGNSAPDKSGLPSDRFSAERTGGSVSTLTIQRTQQEDSAVYLCASSLDWIEGYTFGSGTRLTVV.

This clonotype has only a few counts. This sequence joins TRBV27 and TRBJ2-7; 8 bases align to TRBD2. Germline V gene lookup returns CDR1 MNHEY and CDR2 SMNVEV (reference sequence). V lost 8 bases to trimming and J lost 6 bases; unmatched junction nucleotides: 15. CDR3 length equals 15 residues. For the CDR3, the DNA is TGTGCCAGCTTCAGAGAGCGGGAGCTGGTAGGCGAGCAGTACTTC. Translating gives CASFRERELVGEQYF.

Ten or more counts support this clonotype. The V and J genes are TRBV7-2 and TRBJ2-3, with 8 positions matching TRBD2. V shed 5 bases, J shed 1 base, and the junction held 2 bases outside the gene matches. The CDR3 is 14 amino acids. CDR1 SGHTA and CDR2 FQGNSA come from the germline V gene. CDR3 amino acids: CASSLSGGTDTQYF. In DNA form, the CDR3 reads TGTGCCAGCAGCCTTAGCGGGGGCACAGATACGCAGTATTTT.